These 19 T cell receptor beta chains originate from one sample sequenced in a study of beta chain features in type 1 diabetes. The entirety of the isolated RNA underwent reverse transcription, so expressed TCRB transcripts were sequenced. TCRdb's table, derived via immunoSEQ multiplex PCR, lists solely in-frame clones and lacks some. The sample holds around 12,000 clones, over 40% seen once. Sequenced sample: stem cell memory CD4+ T cells from blood. The receptors were sampled from a man between 18 and 35 years old in good health.

As for this clone: One end of the junction does not line up with germline, which may come from a read error. Other nucleotide sequences from this sample produce the same CDR3. The genes are TRBV27 and TRBJ1-6, with D possibly TRBD1 on 5 matching bases. The CDR3 runs to 16 residues. CDR1 MNHEY and CDR2 SMNVEV come from the germline V gene (reference sequence). For the CDR3, the DNA is TGTGCCAGCAGTTTGAAGGGACTTACCTATAATTCACCCCTTCACTTT. Encoded protein: CASSLKGLTYNSPLHF.

CDR3 residues: CASSLTIGETQYF. CDR3 nucleotides: TGTGCCAGCAGCTTAACCATTGGCGAGACCCAGTACTTC. This rearrangement joins TRBV7-2 to TRBJ2-5; D gene ambiguous. The V and J ends lost 2 bases and 5 bases respectively, with 9 bases between them. The CDR3 contains 13 residues. CDR1 is SGHTA, CDR2 FQGNSA, per germline.

Only a few counts were recorded for this clone. V is TRBV5-6 and J is TRBJ2-3, with 14 bases aligning to TRBD2. This CDR3 has 17 amino acids. J was trimmed by 3 bases and V by 4 bases; bases with no gene match: 7. Germline V gene sequence: CDR1 SGHDT, CDR2 YYEEEE. The CDR3 bases are TGTGCCAGCAGCCTCCGGACTAGCGGGGGGCCTACAGATACGCAGTATTTT. It encodes CASSLRTSGGPTDTQYF.

This sequence joins TRBV7-9 and TRBJ2-7; possible D gene TRBD2, 5 bases. Germline V gene sequence: CDR1 SEHNR, CDR2 FQNEAQ (reference sequence). V dropped 7 bases and J dropped 1 base, with 14 bases sitting between them. This CDR3 comprises 14 residues. DNA for the CDR3: TGTGCCAGCACTCCCCGGGCGGGTTCCTACGAGCAGTACTTC. Amino acid sequence: CASTPRAGSYEQYF. The variable domain in full, completed from reference TRBV7-9 and TRBJ2-7, reads DTGVSQNPRHKITKRGQNVTFRCDPISEHNRLYWYRQTLGQGPEFLTYFQNEAQLEKSRLLSDRFSAERPKGSFSTLEIQRTEQGDSAMYLCASTPRAGSYEQYFGPGTRLTVT.

This rearrangement joins TRBV5-4 to TRBJ2-3, with D tentatively TRBD2 (6 bases). Trimming removed 4 bases from V and 2 bases from J, with 17 bases in between. The length of the CDR3 is 16 residues. Germline loops: CDR1 SGHNT, CDR2 YYREEE (reference sequence). CDR3 sequence: CASSQGGASLTDTQYF. The CDR3 nucleotides are TGTGCCAGCAGCCAAGGCGGGGCCAGCCTCACAGATACGCAGTATTTT.

In DNA, the CDR3 is TGTGCCAGTAGCCCAATCTTGGGACAGACCTACGAGCAGTACTTC. This gives the protein CASSPILGQTYEQYF. This chain joins TRBV19 and TRBJ2-5, with 7 bases matching TRBD1. The better agreement between TRBJ2-7 and the DNA end casts doubt on the J call. Germline V gene data show CDR1 as LNHDA and CDR2 as SQIVND (reference sequence). This CDR3 spans 15 amino acids.

The CDR3 DNA is TGTGCCAGCAGCTTGGTAGCAAGAGAGCAGTTCTTC. Protein sequence: CASSLVAREQFF. This chain uses TRBV5-4 with TRBJ2-1; D not resolved. CDR1 is SGHNT and CDR2 is YYREEE in the germline V gene (reference sequence). The CDR3 is made up of 12 amino acids. V dropped 0 bases and J dropped 10 bases, with 8 bases sitting between them. Supplemented by reference TRBV5-4 and TRBJ2-1, the full variable domain reads ETGVTQSPTHLIKTRGQQVTLRCSSQSGHNTVSWYQQALGQGPQFIFQYYREEENGRGNFPPRFSGLQFPNYSSELNVNALELDDSALYLCASSLVAREQFFGPGTRLTVL.

The chain joins TRBV23-1 to TRBJ1-1; D is unclear. TRBV23-1 is noted as an ORF with a role that remains uncertain. CDR3 size: 13 residues. The V gene lost 8 bases and the J gene lost 1 base, with 11 bases spanning the gap. In DNA form, the CDR3 reads TGCGCCAGCGCTTGGGCCGGGAACACTGAAGCTTTCTTT. It is translated as CASAWAGNTEAFF.

The chain uses TRBV7-2 and TRBJ2-7; 7 bases fit TRBD1. V shed 6 bases and J 2 bases; nucleotides not matched to a gene: 10. CDR3 length: 15 residues. CDR1 and CDR2 from the germline V gene are SGHTA and FQGNSA. CDR3 loop: CASSIMGQLAYEQYF. The CDR3 region has the DNA TGTGCCAGCAGTATTATGGGACAGTTAGCCTACGAGCAGTACTTC. The entire variable domain, with the rest obtained from reference TRBV7-2 and TRBJ2-7, is as follows: GAGVSQSPSNKVTEKGKDVELRCDPISGHTALYWYRQSLGQGLEFLIYFQGNSAPDKSGLPSDRFSAERTGGSVSTLTIQRTQQEDSAVYLCASSIMGQLAYEQYFGPGTRLTVT.

This clone turned up a few times. V is TRBV7-2 and J is TRBJ2-1; 9 bases are shared with TRBD2. Trimming removed 5 bases from V and 15 bases from J; junction bases left unmatched: 14. The CDR3 covers 14 residues. Germline CDR1 and CDR2: SGHTA and FQGNSA. CDR3 region: CASSPLISGSTTFF. CDR3 bases: TGTGCCAGCAGCCCCCTCATTAGCGGGAGTACAACGTTCTTC. The full variable domain, completed using reference TRBV7-2 and TRBJ2-1, is GAGVSQSPSNKVTEKGKDVELRCDPISGHTALYWYRQSLGQGLEFLIYFQGNSAPDKSGLPSDRFSAERTGGSVSTLTIQRTQQEDSAVYLCASSPLISGSTTFFGPGTRLTVL.

The chain carries TRBV5-1 and TRBJ2-7; 7 positions agree with TRBD1. Germline V gene sequence: CDR1 SGHRS, CDR2 YFSETQ. Trimming cost V 4 bases and J 1 base; bases outside gene matches: 8. The CDR3 length is 15 residues. The CDR3 protein is CASSQNPGQSYEQYF. In nucleotides, the CDR3 is TGCGCCAGCAGCCAGAACCCGGGACAGTCCTACGAGCAGTACTTC.

The chain is built from TRBV7-9 and TRBJ1-2; D gene ambiguous. This CDR3 has 15 residues. With 5 bases removed from V and 6 bases from J, the gap between germline ends came to 19 bases. The V gene's germline CDR1 is SEHNR and CDR2 FQNEAQ (reference sequence). For the CDR3, the DNA is TGTGCCAGCAGCCCCCGGTGGAGTTCGGGGAATGGCTACACCTTC. It specifies CASSPRWSSGNGYTF.

The chain recombines TRBV7-2 with TRBJ2-3; perhaps TRBD1 as D (5 bases). Germline V gene data show CDR1 as SGHTA and CDR2 as FQGNSA. V lost 2 bases to trimming and J lost 6 bases, with 12 bases between them. The CDR3 length is 14 residues. The CDR3 spells CASSLTQGGDTQYF. DNA for the CDR3: TGTGCCAGCAGCTTAACCCAGGGTGGCGATACGCAGTATTTT.

V gene TRBV5-1 combines with J gene TRBJ1-5; 8 bases fit TRBD1. CDR3 length: 17 amino acids. Germline CDR1 is SGHRS and CDR2 is YFSETQ. Losses at the gene ends were 0 bases for V and 10 bases for J; bases not matched to a gene: 15. CDR3 in DNA: TGCGCCAGCAGCTTGGGAACCCTGACAGGGGCCCAGGATCCCCAGCATTTT. Translating it yields CASSLGTLTGAQDPQHF.

The J gene is TRBJ2-7, the V gene TRBV11-2; D is perhaps TRBD2 (5 bases). CDR1 is SGHAT, CDR2 FQNNGV, per germline. The V end lost 6 bases, the J end lost 2 bases, and 11 bases lay between the germline ends. The CDR3 sequence is 13 residues long. This CDR3 reads CASRLAGPYEQYF. The CDR3 DNA reads as TGTGCCAGCAGATTGGCGGGTCCCTACGAGCAGTACTTC.

This clone was recorded once. J is TRBJ1-3 and V is TRBV4-3; 8 bases are a match to TRBD1. CDR3 size: 18 residues. CDR1 and CDR2 (germline): LGHNA, YSLEER. V shed 3 bases, J shed 11 bases, and the junction held 21 bases outside the gene matches. In DNA, the CDR3 is TGCGCCAGCAGCCATTCCCCGAGGGACAGGAGCTCTGTTACCGCCATATATTTT. The encoded protein is CASSHSPRDRSSVTAIYF.

CDR3 residues: CASSLGDRGTKETQYF. CDR3 in DNA: TGTGCCAGCAGCTTGGGAGACAGGGGGACAAAGGAGACCCAGTACTTC. The gene calls are TRBV5-5 and TRBJ2-5, with 9 bases identical to TRBD1. Germline V gives CDR1 SGHKS, CDR2 YYEKEE (reference sequence). The CDR3 spans 16 residues. Trimming removed 0 bases from V and 5 bases from J; junction bases left unmatched: 8.

The sample holds a few counts of this clone. The chain carries TRBV11-2 and TRBJ2-5; 7 bases match TRBD2. CDR3 length equals 13 residues. Per the germline V gene, CDR1 is SGHAT and CDR2 is FQNNGV. J was trimmed by 4 bases and V by 1 base; bases with no gene match: 0. The CDR3 DNA follows: TGTGCCAGCAGCTTAGCTAGCGGAGAGACCCAGTACTTC. Protein sequence: CASSLASGETQYF.

The CDR3 nucleotides are TGTGCCAGCAGTTACTCGACAGGGAAAGGTTACGAGCAGTACTTC. Translation: CASSYSTGKGYEQYF. This chain uses TRBV6-5 with TRBJ2-7; the match to TRBD1 covers 7 bases. Germline V lookup: CDR1 MNHEY, CDR2 SVGAGI. The CDR3 runs to 15 residues. J gave up 4 bases and V 0 bases, and 6 bases lay outside the gene matches.